This TCR beta chain was recovered during a study of blood T cell repertoires in COVID-19. The CDR3 totals 13 residues. V was shortened by 7 bases and J by 0 bases, with 11 bases between the two germline ends. Germline V CDR1 and CDR2: SGHTS, YDEGEE. Produced via immunoSEQ multiplex PCR; TCRdb's table is partial and in-frame only. The sample includes approximately 74,000 clones, roughly four fifths of them seen just once. The receptor was derived from a man between 65 and 85 years old with acute or convalescent COVID-19. What was sequenced was peripheral blood. This chain uses TRBV5-8 with TRBJ2-7; D ambiguous. The CDR3 is CASRQVGSYEQYF. CDR3 nucleotide sequence: TGTGCCAGCCGACAAGTCGGCTCCTACGAGCAGTACTTC.